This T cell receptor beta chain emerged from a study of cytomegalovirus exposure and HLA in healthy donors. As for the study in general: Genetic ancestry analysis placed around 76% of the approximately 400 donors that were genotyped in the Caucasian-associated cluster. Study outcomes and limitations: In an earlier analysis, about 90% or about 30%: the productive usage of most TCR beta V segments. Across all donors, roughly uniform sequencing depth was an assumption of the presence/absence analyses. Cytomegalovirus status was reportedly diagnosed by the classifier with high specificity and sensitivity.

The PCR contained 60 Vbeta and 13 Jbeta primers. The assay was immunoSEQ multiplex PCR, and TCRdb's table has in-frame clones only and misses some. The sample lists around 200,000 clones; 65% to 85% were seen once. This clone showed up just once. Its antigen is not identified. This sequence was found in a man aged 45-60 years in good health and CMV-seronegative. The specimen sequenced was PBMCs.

Here the CDR3 DNA reads TGTGCCAGCAGGAGTCAGGGAGGATCTCAAGAGACCCAGTACTTC. As protein: CASRSQGGSQETQYF. The chain combines TRBV2 with TRBJ2-5; the D gene is possibly TRBD2 (6 bases). The germline CDR1 and CDR2 sequences are SNHLY and FYNNEI. CDR3 size: 15 residues. The V end lost 6 bases, the J end lost 2 bases, and 16 bases lay between the germline ends.